Below are 21 T cell receptor beta chains sequenced from a single sample in a study of blood T cell repertoires in COVID-19. Only in-frame clones appear in the TCRdb table, and some are missing; sequencing was by immunoSEQ multiplex PCR. The table has about 220,000 clones, around 80% seen once; the top ten hold approximately 15%. The material sequenced was PBMCs or T cells enriched from blood (not recorded which). These receptors all come from a man aged 40-49 years who had recovered from COVID-19.

The chain recombines TRBV7-3 with TRBJ1-1; D is uncertain. In germline, CDR1 is SGHTA, CDR2 FQGTGA. The CDR3 has 16 amino acids. V lost 5 bases and J 2 bases, leaving 18 bases between the germline ends. CDR3 sequence reads: CASSKQPSEGNTEAFF. DNA for the CDR3: TGTGCCAGCAGCAAACAGCCTTCCGAGGGTAACACTGAAGCTTTCTTT.

This clone has a handful of counts. This rearrangement joins TRBV11-3 to TRBJ2-1; tentatively, D is TRBD1 (6 bases). Germline CDR1 and CDR2: SGHNT and YENEEA. The CDR3 consists of 15 residues. V was cut by 0 bases and J by 4 bases, with 10 bases left in between. The CDR3 coding sequence is TGTGCCAGCAGCTTAGAGTCAGGGGAATACAATGAGCAGTTCTTC. Its protein product is CASSLESGEYNEQFF.

V and J are TRBV27 and TRBJ1-2; 9 positions agree with TRBD1. CDR1 is MNHEY and CDR2 is SMNVEV in the germline V gene (reference sequence). This CDR3 has 16 residues. The trim removed 5 bases at V and 4 bases at J, leaving 11 bases unmatched. Written as DNA, the CDR3 is TGTGCCAGCAGTAAGGGACAGGGAGCGCTTAGCTATGGCTACACCTTC. Its protein product is CASSKGQGALSYGYTF.

The chain joins TRBV10-3 to TRBJ2-5; D unresolved. Germline loops: CDR1 ENHRY, CDR2 SYGVKD. Trimming cost V 10 bases and J 1 base, with 13 bases left between them. The CDR3 is 13 residues long. Here the CDR3 reads CATALVGQETQYF. CDR3 DNA sequence: TGTGCCACGGCCCTAGTCGGCCAAGAGACCCAGTACTTC.

The V call is TRBV5-5, the J call TRBJ2-5; 7 bases map to TRBD2. This CDR3 has 14 residues. Germline loops: CDR1 SGHKS, CDR2 YYEKEE (reference sequence). Trimming took 4 bases from V and 0 from J; bases not matched to a gene: 3. The CDR3 DNA sequence: TGTGCCAGCAGCCCGCGGGGGAACCAAGAGACCCAGTACTTC. Protein product: CASSPRGNQETQYF.

V and J are TRBV18 and TRBJ2-1, with D unresolved. This CDR3 comprises 17 residues. Germline CDR1 and CDR2: KGHSH and LQKENI. The ends were cut back, 2 bases at V and 0 bases at J, with 14 bases in the middle. CDR3 nucleotide sequence: TGTGCCAGCTCACCAATCCCTCCCGCGAGCTCCTACAATGAGCAGTTCTTC. Protein sequence: CASSPIPPASSYNEQFF.

The CDR3 region is CASSYAGGNSYNEQFF. The CDR3 coding sequence is TGTGCCAGCAGCTACGCGGGGGGTAATTCGTACAATGAGCAGTTCTTC. The J gene is TRBJ2-1, the V gene TRBV7-2; TRBD2 matches 8 bases. This CDR3 has 16 amino acids. V lost 4 bases to trimming and J lost 4 bases; unmatched junction nucleotides: 9. CDR1 is SGHTA and CDR2 is FQGNSA in the germline V gene.

The rearrangement links TRBV6-1 to TRBJ2-5; 7 bases fit TRBD1. Germline V gene sequence: CDR1 MNHNS, CDR2 SASEGT. Trimming took 1 base from V and 5 from J; bases not matched to a gene: 13. This CDR3 is 17 amino acids long. The CDR3 DNA is TGTGCCAGCAGTGAAGAACGGACAGGCTCCTGGAGGGAGACCCAGTACTTC. It translates to CASSEERTGSWRETQYF.

The sample holds a few counts of this clone. V is TRBV3-1 (or the pseudogene TRBV3-2) and J is TRBJ1-3; no firm D call. Per germline, CDR1 LGHDT and CDR2 YNNKEL (reference sequence). The V end lost 4 bases, the J end lost 0 bases, and 10 bases lay between the germline ends. The CDR3 is 15 amino acids. DNA for the CDR3: TGTGCCAGCAGCCCAGCAGGTGGCTCTGGAAACACCATATATTTT. Translating gives CASSPAGGSGNTIYF.

This clone has more than one count but fewer than ten. The chain uses TRBV19 and TRBJ1-6, with D hard to call. Trimming left V 6 bases short and J 6 bases short, with 9 bases between. This CDR3 is built from 13 residues. Germline V gives CDR1 LNHDA, CDR2 SQIVND (reference sequence). Written as DNA, the CDR3 is TGTGCCAGTAGCCCACGGTCTAATTCACCCCTCCACTTT. It codes for CASSPRSNSPLHF.

This chain joins TRBV5-6 and TRBJ2-7, with D hard to call. The CDR3 spans 11 residues. V was trimmed by 5 bases and J by 1 base, leaving 4 bases between them. Germline-derived CDR1 and CDR2 are SGHDT and YYEEEE. The CDR3 sequence: CASRSSYEQYF. The CDR3 DNA reads TGTGCCAGCAGATCTTCCTACGAGCAGTACTTC.

This rearrangement joins TRBV6-5 to TRBJ1-1; 7 bases align to TRBD1. The V gene's germline CDR1 is MNHEY and CDR2 SVGAGI. The CDR3 length is 13 residues. J lost 5 bases, V lost 6 bases, and 6 bases had no gene match. The CDR3 loop is CASSRDSRTEAFF. CDR3 DNA sequence: TGTGCCAGCAGCAGGGACAGTAGAACTGAAGCTTTCTTT.

CDR3 bases: TGTGCCAGCAGCAGTAGCGGGGTCGGCACAGATACGCAGTATTTT. Translating gives CASSSSGVGTDTQYF. The rearrangement joins TRBV9 to TRBJ2-3; TRBD2 aligns across 8 bases. Trimming cost V 4 bases and J 1 base; bases outside gene matches: 5. The CDR3 is 15 residues long. Germline V CDR1 and CDR2: SGDLS, YYNGEE.

The V gene is TRBV28, the J gene TRBJ2-7; D remains unclear. Germline V lookup: CDR1 MDHEN, CDR2 SYDVKM. The ends were cut back, 4 bases at V and 0 bases at J, with 16 bases in the middle. This CDR3 is built from 16 residues. The CDR3 spells CASSSWPRHSSYEQYF. CDR3 coding DNA: TGTGCCAGCAGTTCATGGCCCCGACATAGCTCCTACGAGCAGTACTTC.

The rearrangement joins TRBV7-9 to TRBJ2-7; the match to TRBD1 covers 7 bases. Germline trimming cut 6 bases from V and 5 bases from J; bases unmatched to any gene: 16. The CDR3 consists of 16 residues. The germline gives CDR1 SEHNR, CDR2 FQNEAQ (reference sequence). The DNA of the CDR3 is TGTGCCAGCAGTCAAGGGATAGGGGGCGCGTTCCACGAGCAGTACTTC. This translates into CASSQGIGGAFHEQYF. The full variable domain, completed using reference TRBV7-9 and TRBJ2-7, is DTGVSQNPRHKITKRGQNVTFRCDPISEHNRLYWYRQTLGQGPEFLTYFQNEAQLEKSRLLSDRFSAERPKGSFSTLEIQRTEQGDSAMYLCASSQGIGGAFHEQYFGPGTRLTVT.

The rearrangement joins TRBV7-2 to TRBJ2-3, with 8 nucleotides matching TRBD2. This CDR3 region has 15 residues. V gave up 3 bases and J gave up 2 bases; unmatched junction bases: 4. CDR1 is SGHTA and CDR2 is FQGNSA in the germline V gene. CDR3 loop: CASSFVLAVTDTQYF. The CDR3 DNA follows: TGTGCCAGCAGCTTTGTACTAGCGGTCACAGATACGCAGTATTTT.

J is TRBJ1-6 and V is TRBV11-2; possible D gene TRBD1, 5 bases. Germline V CDR1 and CDR2: SGHAT, FQNNGV. Trimming removed 2 bases from V and 6 bases from J, with 8 bases in between. The CDR3 consists of 14 residues. The CDR3 coding sequence is TGTGCCAGCAGCTTATCGACAGTTAATTCACCCCTCCACTTT. This encodes CASSLSTVNSPLHF.

The V call is TRBV27, the J call TRBJ2-1, with D perhaps matching TRBD1 (6 bases). Trimming cost V 2 bases and J 4 bases, with 12 bases left between them. The CDR3 extends over 15 amino acids. Germline lookup yields CDR1 MNHEY and CDR2 SMNVEV (reference sequence). CDR3 nucleotide sequence: TGTGCCAGCAGTTTAGCCCCGGGACAATACAATGAGCAGTTCTTC. Amino acids: CASSLAPGQYNEQFF.

CDR3 DNA: TGTGCCAGCTCGCGGTACATCAGCAATCAGCCCCAGCATTTT. The encoded protein is CASSRYISNQPQHF. The J gene is TRBJ1-5, the V gene TRBV18; D gene uncertain. The CDR3 loop spans 14 amino acids. V was pared by 6 bases and J by 1 base, with 10 bases between. CDR1 is KGHSH and CDR2 is LQKENI in the germline V gene.

The V gene is TRBV10-2, the J gene TRBJ2-5, with 9 positions matching TRBD2. CDR3 length: 14 amino acids. The J segment lost 5 bases and the V segment lost 8 bases, leaving 9 bases of the junction unmatched. Per germline, CDR1 WSHSY and CDR2 SAAADI. CDR3 sequence reads: CASHIAGAVETQYF. The CDR3 DNA is TGCGCCAGCCACATAGCGGGAGCGGTTGAGACCCAGTACTTC.

The J gene is TRBJ1-4, the V gene TRBV9; 9 nucleotides match TRBD1. The length of the CDR3 is 16 residues. V was clipped by 4 bases and J by 7 bases; unmatched bases: 11. Germline CDR1 and CDR2: SGDLS and YYNGEE. The CDR3 loop is CASSPSTGTGFEKLFF. CDR3 bases: TGTGCCAGCAGCCCTTCTACCGGGACAGGGTTTGAAAAACTGTTTTTT.